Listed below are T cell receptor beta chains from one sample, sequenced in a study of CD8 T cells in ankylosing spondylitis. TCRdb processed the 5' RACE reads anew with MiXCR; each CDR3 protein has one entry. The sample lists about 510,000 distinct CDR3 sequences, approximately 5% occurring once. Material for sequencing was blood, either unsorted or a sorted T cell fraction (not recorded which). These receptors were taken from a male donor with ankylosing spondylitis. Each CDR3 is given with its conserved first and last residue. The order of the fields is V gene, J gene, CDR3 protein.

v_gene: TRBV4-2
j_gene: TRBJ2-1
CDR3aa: CASSQEVLQGARYNEQFF

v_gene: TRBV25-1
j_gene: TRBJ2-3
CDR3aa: CASSEATDTQYF

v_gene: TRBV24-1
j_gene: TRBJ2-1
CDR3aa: CATSRSGAYNEQFF

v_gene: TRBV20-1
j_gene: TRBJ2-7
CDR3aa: CSAPPGLAADTYEQYF

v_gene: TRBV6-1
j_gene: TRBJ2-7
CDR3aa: CASSKRQGSSYEQYF

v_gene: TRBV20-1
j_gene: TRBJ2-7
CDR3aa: CSARVAGQHEQYF

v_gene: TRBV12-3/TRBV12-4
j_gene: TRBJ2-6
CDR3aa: CASASGAGRPNVLTF

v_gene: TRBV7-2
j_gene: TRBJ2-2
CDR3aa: CASSEQGLPTGELFF

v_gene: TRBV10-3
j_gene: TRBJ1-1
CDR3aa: CAISELGQSNTEAFF

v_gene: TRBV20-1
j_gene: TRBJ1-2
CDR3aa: CSASSPGLPQGYTF

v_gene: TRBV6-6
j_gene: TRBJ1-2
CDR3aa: CASSRTGDYGYTF

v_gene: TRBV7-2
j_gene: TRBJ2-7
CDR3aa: CASSRAGGDSYEQYF

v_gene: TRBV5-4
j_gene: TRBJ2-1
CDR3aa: CASSLAPVSYNEQFF

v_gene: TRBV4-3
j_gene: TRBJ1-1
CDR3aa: CASSTTTPESTEAFF

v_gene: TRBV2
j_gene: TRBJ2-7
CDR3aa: CASRLRIYEQYF

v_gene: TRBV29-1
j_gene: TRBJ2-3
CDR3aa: CSVRGAQADTQYF

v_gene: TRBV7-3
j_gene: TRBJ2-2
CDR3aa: CASSSQGPANTGELFF

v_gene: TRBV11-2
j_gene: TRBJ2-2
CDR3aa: CASSSDQRTGTAFTGELFF

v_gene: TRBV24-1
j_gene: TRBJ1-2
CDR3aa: CATRGPEGYGYTF

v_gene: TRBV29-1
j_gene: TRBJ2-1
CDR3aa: CSVRQGGNGEQFF

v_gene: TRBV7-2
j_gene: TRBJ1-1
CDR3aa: CASSLFGGLGTEAFF

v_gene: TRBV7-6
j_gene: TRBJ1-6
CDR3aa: CASSLGGLFTGSPLHF

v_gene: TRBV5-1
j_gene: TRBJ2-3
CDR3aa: CASSPGLGLLGDTQYF

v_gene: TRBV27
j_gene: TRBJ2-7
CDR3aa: CASSHRGGRAFPYEQYF

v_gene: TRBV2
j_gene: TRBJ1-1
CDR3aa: CASNPGRMNTEAFF

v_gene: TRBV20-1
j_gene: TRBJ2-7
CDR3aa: CSALQYPISGGEQYF

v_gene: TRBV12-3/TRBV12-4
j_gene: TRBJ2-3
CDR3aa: CASSLAKDTQYF

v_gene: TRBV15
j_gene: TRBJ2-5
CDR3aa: CATSRGRETQYF

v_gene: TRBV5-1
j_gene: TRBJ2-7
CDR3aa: CASSFSEGEQYF

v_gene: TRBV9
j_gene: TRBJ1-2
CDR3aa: CASSVGYGGYGYTF

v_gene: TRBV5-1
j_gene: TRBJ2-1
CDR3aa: CASSWGNEQFF

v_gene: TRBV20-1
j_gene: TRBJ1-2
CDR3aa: CSATWGGDGYTF

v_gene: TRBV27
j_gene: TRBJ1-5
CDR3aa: CASKSGRNQPQHF

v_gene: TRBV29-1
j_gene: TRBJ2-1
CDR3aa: CSVAGGIYNEQFF

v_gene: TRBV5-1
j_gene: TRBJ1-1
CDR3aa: CASRVQVNTEAFF

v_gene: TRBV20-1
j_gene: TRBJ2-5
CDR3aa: CSAGYVVLGTQYF

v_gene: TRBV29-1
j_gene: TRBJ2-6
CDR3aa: CSVWGPGTDTGANVLTF

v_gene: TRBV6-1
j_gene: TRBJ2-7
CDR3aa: CASSRRQGAFEQYF

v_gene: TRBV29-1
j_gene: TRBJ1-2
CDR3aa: CSGGQPGYGYTF

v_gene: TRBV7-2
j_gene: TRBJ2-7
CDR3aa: CASEERTGGTYEQYF

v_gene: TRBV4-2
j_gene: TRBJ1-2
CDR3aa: CASSQDLGTIGYTF

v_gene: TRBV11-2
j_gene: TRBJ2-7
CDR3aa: CASSPLGQGVHEQYF

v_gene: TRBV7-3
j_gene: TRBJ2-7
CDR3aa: CASSFPAHYEQYF

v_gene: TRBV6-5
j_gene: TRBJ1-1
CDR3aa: CASSYRGQGTEAFF

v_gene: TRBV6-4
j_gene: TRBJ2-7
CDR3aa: CASSDSWDGISYEQYF

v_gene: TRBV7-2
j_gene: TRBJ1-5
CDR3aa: CASSSRQGLQPQHF

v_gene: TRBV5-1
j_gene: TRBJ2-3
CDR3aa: CASSLLGVDTQYF

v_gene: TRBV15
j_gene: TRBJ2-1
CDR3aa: CATGHLEQFF

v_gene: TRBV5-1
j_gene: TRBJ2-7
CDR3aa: CASSQGLAKYEQYF